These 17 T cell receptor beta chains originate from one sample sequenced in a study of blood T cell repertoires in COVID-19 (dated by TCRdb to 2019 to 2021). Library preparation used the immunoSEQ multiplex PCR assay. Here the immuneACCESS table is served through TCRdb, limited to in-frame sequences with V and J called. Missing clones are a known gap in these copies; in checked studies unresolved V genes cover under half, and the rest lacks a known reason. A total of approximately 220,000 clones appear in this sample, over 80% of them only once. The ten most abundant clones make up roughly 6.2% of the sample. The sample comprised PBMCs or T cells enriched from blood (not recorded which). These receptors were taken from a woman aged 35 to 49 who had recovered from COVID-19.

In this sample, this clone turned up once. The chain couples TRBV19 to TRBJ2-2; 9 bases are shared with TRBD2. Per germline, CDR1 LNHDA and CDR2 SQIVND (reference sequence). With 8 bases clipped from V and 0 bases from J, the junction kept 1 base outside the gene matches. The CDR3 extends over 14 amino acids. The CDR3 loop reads CASRTSANTGELFF. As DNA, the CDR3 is TGTGCCAGTCGGACTAGCGCGAACACCGGGGAGCTGTTTTTT.

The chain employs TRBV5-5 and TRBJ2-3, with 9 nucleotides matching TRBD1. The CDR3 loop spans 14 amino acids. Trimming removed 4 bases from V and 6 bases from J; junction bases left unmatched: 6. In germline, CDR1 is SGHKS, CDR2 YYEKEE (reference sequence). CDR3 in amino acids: CASSPRQGEDTQYF. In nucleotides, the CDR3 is TGTGCCAGCAGCCCACGACAGGGGGAGGATACGCAGTATTTT.

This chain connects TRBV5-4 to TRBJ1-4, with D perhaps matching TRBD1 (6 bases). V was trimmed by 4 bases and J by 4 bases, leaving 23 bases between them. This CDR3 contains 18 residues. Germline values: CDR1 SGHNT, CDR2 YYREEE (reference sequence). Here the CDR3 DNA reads TGTGCCAGCAGCCCTCGGGGGGCGAGTATTGAGAATAATGAAAAACTGTTTTTT. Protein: CASSPRGASIENNEKLFF.

The CDR3 protein is CASSAGQGVNYGYTF. The DNA of the CDR3 is TGTGCCAGCAGCGCCGGACAGGGTGTTAACTATGGCTACACCTTC. V and J are TRBV9 and TRBJ1-2, with 8 bases matching TRBD1. The length of the CDR3 is 15 residues. The V gene's germline CDR1 is SGDLS and CDR2 YYNGEE. V shed 3 bases, J shed 1 base, and the junction held 5 bases outside the gene matches.

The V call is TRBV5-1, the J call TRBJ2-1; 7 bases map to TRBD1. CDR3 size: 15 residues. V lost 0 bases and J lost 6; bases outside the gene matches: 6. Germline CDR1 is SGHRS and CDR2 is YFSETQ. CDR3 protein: CASSLEGDSINEQFF. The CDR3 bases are TGCGCCAGCAGCTTGGAAGGGGACAGTATCAATGAGCAGTTCTTC.

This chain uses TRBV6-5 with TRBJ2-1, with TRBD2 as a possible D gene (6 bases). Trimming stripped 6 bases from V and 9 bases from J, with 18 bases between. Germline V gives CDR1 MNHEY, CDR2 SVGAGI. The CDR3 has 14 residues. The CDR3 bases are TGTGCCAGCAGAATAGCGGCCTCGTTGGGTGAGCAGTTCTTC. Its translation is CASRIAASLGEQFF.

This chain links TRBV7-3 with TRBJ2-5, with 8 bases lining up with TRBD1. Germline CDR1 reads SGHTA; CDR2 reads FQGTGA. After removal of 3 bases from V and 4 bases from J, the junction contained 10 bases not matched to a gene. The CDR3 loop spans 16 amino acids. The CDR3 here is CASSLGGTRGLETQYF. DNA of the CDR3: TGTGCCAGCAGCTTGGGCGGGACCAGGGGGCTAGAGACCCAGTACTTC.

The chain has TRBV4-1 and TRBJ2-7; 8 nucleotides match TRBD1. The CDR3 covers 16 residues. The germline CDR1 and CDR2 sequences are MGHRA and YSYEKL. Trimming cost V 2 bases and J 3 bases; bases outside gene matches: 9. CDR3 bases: TGCGCCAGCAGCCAAAAAGGCCAGGGGGCTTTCTACGAGCAGTACTTC. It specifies CASSQKGQGAFYEQYF.

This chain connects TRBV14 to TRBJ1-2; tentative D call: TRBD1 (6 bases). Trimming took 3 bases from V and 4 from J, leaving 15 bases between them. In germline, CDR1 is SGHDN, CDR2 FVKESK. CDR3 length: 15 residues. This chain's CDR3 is CASSHLGGGSYGYTF. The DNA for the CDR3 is TGTGCCAGCAGCCACTTAGGGGGGGGAAGCTATGGCTACACCTTC.

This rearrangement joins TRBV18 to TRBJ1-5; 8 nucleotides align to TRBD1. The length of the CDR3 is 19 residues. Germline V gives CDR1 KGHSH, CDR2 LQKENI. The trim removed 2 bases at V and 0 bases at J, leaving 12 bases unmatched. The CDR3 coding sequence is TGTGCCAGCTCACCAGAACGAAGGACAGGGTTGGGTAGCAATCAGCCCCAGCATTTT. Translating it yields CASSPERRTGLGSNQPQHF.

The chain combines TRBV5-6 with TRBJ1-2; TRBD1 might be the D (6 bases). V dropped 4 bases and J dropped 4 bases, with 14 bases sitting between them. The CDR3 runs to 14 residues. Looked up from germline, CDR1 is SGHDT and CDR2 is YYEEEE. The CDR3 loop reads CASSRTDKFYGYTF. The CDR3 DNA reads TGTGCCAGCAGCCGGACAGACAAATTCTATGGCTACACCTTC.

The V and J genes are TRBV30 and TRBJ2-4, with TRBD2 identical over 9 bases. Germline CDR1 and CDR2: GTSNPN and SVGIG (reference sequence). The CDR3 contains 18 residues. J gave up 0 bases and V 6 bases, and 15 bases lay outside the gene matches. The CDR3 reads CACRVKLAGLLAKNIQYF. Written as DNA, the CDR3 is TGTGCCTGCCGAGTGAAACTAGCGGGCCTTTTAGCCAAAAACATTCAGTACTTC.

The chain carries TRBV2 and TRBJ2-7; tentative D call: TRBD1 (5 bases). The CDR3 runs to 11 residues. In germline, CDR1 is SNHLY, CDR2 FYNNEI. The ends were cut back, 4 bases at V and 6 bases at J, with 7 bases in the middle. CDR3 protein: CASSGRVEQYV. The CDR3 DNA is TGTGCCAGCAGTGGCAGGGTCGAGCAGTACGTC.

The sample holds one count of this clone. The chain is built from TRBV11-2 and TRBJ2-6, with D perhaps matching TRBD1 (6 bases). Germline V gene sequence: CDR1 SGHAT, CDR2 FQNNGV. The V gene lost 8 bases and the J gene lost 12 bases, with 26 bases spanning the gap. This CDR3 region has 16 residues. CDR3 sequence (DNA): TGTGCCAGCCCAGGGAGTACAGGGAGTCCCTCGGGCGTCCTGACTTTC. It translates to CASPGSTGSPSGVLTF.

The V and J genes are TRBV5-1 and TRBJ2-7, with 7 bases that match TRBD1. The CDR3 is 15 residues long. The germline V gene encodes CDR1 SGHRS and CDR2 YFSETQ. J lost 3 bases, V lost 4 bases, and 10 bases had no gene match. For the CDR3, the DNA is TGCGCCAGCAGCCCTACGGGACAGAGCCTCTACGAGCAGTACTTC. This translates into CASSPTGQSLYEQYF.

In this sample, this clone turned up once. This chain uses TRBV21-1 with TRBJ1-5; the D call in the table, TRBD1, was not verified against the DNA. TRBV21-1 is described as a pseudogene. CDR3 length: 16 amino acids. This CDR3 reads CASSKVGRGRNQPQHF. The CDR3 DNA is TGTGCCAGCAGCAAAGTGGGTAGGGGGCGCAATCAGCCCCAGCATTTT.

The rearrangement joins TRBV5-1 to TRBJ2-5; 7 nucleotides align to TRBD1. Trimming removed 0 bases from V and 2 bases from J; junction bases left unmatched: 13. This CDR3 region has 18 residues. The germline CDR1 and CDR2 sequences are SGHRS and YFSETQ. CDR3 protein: CASSLGQGVGARQETQYF. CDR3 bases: TGCGCCAGCAGCTTGGGGCAGGGGGTTGGAGCACGGCAAGAGACCCAGTACTTC.